This T cell receptor beta chain was sequenced for a study of T cells in Graves' hyperthyroidism and ophthalmopathy. It was RNA transcripts that yielded the amplified TCR beta CDR3 regions. An initial round of RT-PCR targeting the TCR CDR3 relied on the HTBI primer set. TCRdb re-derived calls from the multiplex PCR reads in MiXCR, one entry per CDR3 protein. Among fewer than 350,000 distinct CDR3 sequences listed, 20% to 25% were seen once. This clonotype was detected ten times or more. The CDR3 covers 19 residues. Losses at the gene ends were 3 bases for V and 3 bases for J; bases not matched to a gene: 14. Germline CDR1 and CDR2: KGHDR and SFDVKD.

The V gene is TRBV24-1, the J gene TRBJ2-3; 10 positions match TRBD1. This TCR derives from a woman aged 50 to 60 with Graves' hyperthyroidism. Sequences were obtained from blood. The CDR3 DNA is TGTGCCACCAGTGATCCAACCCAAGACAGGGGGCTTTGGACAGATACGCAGTATTTT. Encoded protein: CATSDPTQDRGLWTDTQYF.